The 11 T cell receptor beta chains listed next were all sequenced from one sample in a study of blood T cell repertoires in COVID-19. TCRdb keeps only in-frame clones here, not all; method: immunoSEQ multiplex PCR. The sample consists of tens of thousands of clones, about 79% of them appearing once. The material sequenced was peripheral blood. The source of these receptors is a man at least 80 years old with COVID-19, enrolled during active disease.

This chain joins TRBV12-3 or TRBV12-4 and TRBJ1-2; the D is unclear. The CDR3 covers 12 residues. Between the trimmed V and J ends, which lost 5 bases and 4 bases, there was a span of 8 bases. In DNA form, the CDR3 reads TGTGCCAGCAGTATAGACTTCTATGGCTACACCTTC. Translating it yields CASSIDFYGYTF.

This chain uses TRBV19 with TRBJ1-2; D gene ambiguous. The germline V and J ends were trimmed by 1 base and 4 bases, with 10 bases remaining between them. In germline, CDR1 is LNHDA, CDR2 SQIVND (reference sequence). The CDR3 is 14 residues long. The DNA for the CDR3 is TGTGCCAGTAGTATAGGTGGCATGGCCTATGGCTACACCTTC. This sequence encodes CASSIGGMAYGYTF. The full variable domain, its missing parts supplied by reference TRBV19 and TRBJ1-2, is DGGITQSPKYLFRKEGQNVTLSCEQNLNHDAMYWYRQDPGQGLRLIYYSQIVNDFQKGDIAEGYSVSREKKESFPLTVTSAQKNPTAFYLCASSIGGMAYGYTFGSGTRLTVV.

The rearrangement links TRBV3-1 (or the pseudogene TRBV3-2) to TRBJ2-7; the match to TRBD1 covers 10 bases. The ends lost 2 bases at V and 6 bases at J; junction bases unmatched: 4. The CDR3 totals 14 residues. Germline V gene sequence: CDR1 LGHDT, CDR2 YNNKEL (reference sequence). The CDR3 spells CASSQPGTGVEQYF. Written as DNA, the CDR3 is TGTGCCAGCAGCCAACCCGGGACAGGGGTCGAGCAGTACTTC.

The chain recombines TRBV7-8 with TRBJ1-5, with TRBD1 identical over 10 bases. Germline CDR1 and CDR2: SGHVS and FQNEAQ. The trim removed 5 bases at V and 5 bases at J, leaving 6 bases unmatched. The CDR3 has 15 residues. CDR3 nucleotides: TGTGCCAGCAGCGCCGACAGGGGGCTGCATCAGCCCCAGCATTTT. It codes for CASSADRGLHQPQHF.

This clone was seen a single time. The chain combines TRBV5-5 with TRBJ1-5, with D perhaps TRBD1 (6 bases). Germline CDR1 reads SGHKS; CDR2 reads YYEKEE (reference sequence). The V end lost 2 bases, the J end lost 5 bases, and 14 bases lay between the germline ends. The CDR3 totals 15 residues. The CDR3 reads CASSFQTGPDQPQHF. DNA for the CDR3: TGTGCCAGCAGCTTCCAGACAGGTCCTGATCAGCCCCAGCATTTT.

The chain has TRBV9 and TRBJ1-3; D possibly corresponds to TRBD1 (5 bases). The CDR3 consists of 14 residues. From germline, CDR1 is SGDLS and CDR2 YYNGEE. Trimming shortened V by 1 base and J by 1 base, and 6 bases separated the two germline ends. The CDR3 loop reads CASSVQGSGNTIYF. The CDR3 DNA reads as TGTGCCAGCAGCGTACAGGGATCTGGAAACACCATATATTTT.

V gene TRBV5-1 combines with J gene TRBJ2-3, with TRBD2 identical over 13 bases. Germline CDR1 and CDR2: SGHRS and YFSETQ. This CDR3 has 16 residues. V lost 4 bases to trimming and J lost 4 bases; unmatched junction nucleotides: 6. The CDR3 DNA follows: TGCGCCAGCAGCCCGGGACTAGCGGGGAACGCAGATACGCAGTATTTT. Protein sequence: CASSPGLAGNADTQYF.

The chain combines TRBV5-1 with TRBJ1-1, with 8 bases lining up with TRBD1. Per germline, CDR1 SGHRS and CDR2 YFSETQ. Trimming cost V 4 bases and J 2 bases; bases outside gene matches: 7. The CDR3 length is 15 residues. The CDR3 region is CASSRGQAFNTEAFF. The DNA for the CDR3 is TGCGCCAGCAGCAGGGGACAGGCCTTTAACACTGAAGCTTTCTTT. The variable domain in full, with the rest retrieved from reference TRBV5-1 and TRBJ1-1, is KAGVTQTPRYLIKTRGQQVTLSCSPISGHRSVSWYQQTPGQGLQFLFEYFSETQRNKGNFPGRFSGRQFSNSRSEMNVSTLELGDSALYLCASSRGQAFNTEAFFGQGTRLTVV.

The chain employs TRBV2 and TRBJ1-5; unclear D gene. The CDR3 is made up of 13 amino acids. Germline CDR1 SNHLY, CDR2 FYNNEI. The ends were cut back, 6 bases at V and 3 bases at J, with 9 bases in the middle. CDR3 bases: TGTGCCAGCAGGCGAGACAACAATCAGCCCCAGCATTTT. Encoded protein: CASRRDNNQPQHF. Using reference TRBV2 and TRBJ1-5 for the parts outside the CDR3, the full variable domain is EPEVTQTPSHQVTQMGQEVILRCVPISNHLYFYWYRQILGQKVEFLVSFYNNEISEKSEIFDDQFSVERPDGSNFTLKIRSTKLEDSAMYFCASRRDNNQPQHFGDGTRLSIL.

The chain carries TRBV19 and TRBJ1-5; no reliable D call. The CDR3 consists of 12 residues. V dropped 5 bases and J dropped 9 bases, with 11 bases sitting between them. CDR1 LNHDA and CDR2 SQIVND come from the germline V gene (reference sequence). CDR3: CASSRRETPQHF. CDR3 in DNA: TGTGCCAGTAGTCGACGGGAGACGCCCCAGCATTTT.

The V gene is TRBV5-8, the J gene TRBJ2-3, with TRBD2 matching over 7 bases. CDR1 is SGHTS, CDR2 YDEGEE, per germline. Unmatched junction bases numbered 8, after V lost 4 bases and J lost 0 bases. This CDR3 has 16 amino acids. The DNA for the CDR3 is TGTGCCAGCAGCCCCCGACTAGCAGCTAGCACAGATACGCAGTATTTT. Its protein is CASSPRLAASTDTQYF.